This TCR beta chain was observed in a study of Ad26.COV2.S vaccination and SARS-CoV-2 variants. Study context: Ad26.COV2.S, an intramuscular injection, was given once or twice 56 days apart.

Treatment here: around 19 received Ad26.COV2.S at low or high dose, single or two shots; about 5 received placebo; per-sample allocation not given. The investigators took samples on day 63 after the first vaccine or placebo injection. As its vector, the vaccine had Ad26, which expressed Wuhan-strain SARS-CoV-2 spike. As to this clone: What it binds is not known.

V lost 4 bases and J lost 6; bases outside the gene matches: 6. This CDR3 contains 13 residues. Germline-derived CDR1 and CDR2 are SGDLS and YYNGEE. The repertoire was sequenced with immunoSEQ multiplex PCR; TCRdb's copy has only in-frame clones and lacks some. This table has about 350,000 clones, about 85% appearing once. Notes on the study in general: Vaccine recipients had higher spike-specific TCR breadth than placebo recipients. Post-vaccination spike-specific CD8+ and CD4+ T cell responses reportedly had substantial breadth.

The V call is TRBV9, the J call TRBJ1-1, with 7 positions matching TRBD1. The receptor comes from a person between 18 and 65 years old who received the Ad26.COV2.S COVID-19 vaccine or a placebo. The material sequenced was peripheral blood, taken in a trial of Ad26.COV2.S vaccine versus placebo. The CDR3 reads CASSKGTVPEAFF. The CDR3 DNA follows: TGTGCCAGCAGCAAGGGGACAGTTCCTGAAGCTTTCTTT.